This T cell receptor (beta chain) originates from a study of T cell responses to AZD1222 COVID-19 vaccine (dated by TCRdb to about 2021). For context, the study as a whole: Because spike-specific TCR depth and breadth did not differ between the two schedules, AZD1222 recipients who got a second dose at roughly 4 weeks were pooled with those who got a second dose at roughly 12 weeks. TCR sequencing was performed for approximately 240 trial participants, of whom about 200 were given two doses of AZD1222 and about 25 were given two doses of MenACWY control vaccine. Trial participants were enrolled into age subgroups of 18-55, 56-69 and 70-plus years, which contained 148, 28 and 57 TCR-sequenced participants, respectively. Beyond this particular receptor, the publication reports: Because no day 14 peak-response samples were available, repertoires were characterized only after the peak T cell response. Epitopes outside the regions mutated in the B.1.351 and B.1.1.7 variants were reportedly recognized by nearly half of the unique spike-specific TCRs. After two AZD1222 doses, both the breadth and the depth of spike-specific TCRs were significantly higher than at day 0 and than in MenACWY recipients. The 56-69-year group was small, and its depth increase did not reach significance, likely because of low power. Participants were mostly white British and included more females than males, and it was suggested by the authors that clonal diversity may have been underestimated. Conclusions about previously exposed vaccinees are limited because only five to seven AZD1222 recipients were SARS-CoV-2 seropositive at baseline. CD4 TCRs associated with the vaccine covered the entire spike protein, and the dominant responses were in regions 160-218 and 743-854.

The CDR3 regions of human TCRbeta chains were analyzed by immunosequencing. The published analysis was carried out like this. Repertoire TCRs were matched against a reference library of SARS-CoV-2-specific TCRs generated with the MIRA antigen-specificity platform. Breadth was defined as the fraction of unique TCRs that were SARS-CoV-2-associated. Depth was defined as the fraction of total T cells that were SARS-CoV-2-associated. Using the MIRA data, each spike-specific TCR was mapped to the spike region that the TCR reacts to and placed in a CD4 or CD8 class. Log10-transformed breadth and depth values were compared by one-way ANOVA with Sidak's multiple comparisons tests. Not all clones reach the TCRdb copy of this immuneACCESS table, which keeps in-frame sequences only. Checked studies attribute under half of the gap to unresolved V genes and leave the rest unexplained. The V and J calls and clone size were taken over from that table, and D and trimming were inferred from the DNA. The sample includes 130,000 to 150,000 clones, with around 90% observed a single time. Roughly 6% of the sample is taken by the ten largest.

On this clone itself: Its antigen target is currently unknown. Within one base of it there is no much larger clone, and no base qualities were kept.

Per the publication, the time point label means: baseline before first vaccination. The vaccinee samples were drawn from two UK trials, COV001 and COV002, one of which was a single-blind randomized controlled phase 2/3 trial testing AZD1222 (ChAdOx1 nCoV-19) in healthy adults. Trial participant PBMC samples were collected at day 0 and day 28 after the second dose for TCRbeta chain sequencing. The CDR3, from cysteine to phenylalanine, totals 14 residues. The kept DNA is CDR3 alone, 42 bases in frame from the first base. From the germline V gene, CDR1 is SGDLS and CDR2 is YYNGEE. Here V drops 3 bases and J drops 7 bases, and the junction holds 5 bases not matched to any gene.

The source is an adult in good health. The chain is made from TRBV9 and TRBJ2-1, and TRBD1 matches 9 of the central bases. The source material was peripheral blood, sampled on day 0 of AZD1222 vaccination. The DNA sequence is TGTGCCAGCAGCGCCGGGACAGGGAGTAATGAGCAGTTCTTC. It specifies CASSAGTGSNEQFF.